One sample yielded the 27 T cell receptor beta chains listed below, sequenced in a study of blood T cell repertoires in COVID-19. Some clones are missing from TCRdb's copy, which holds only in-frame ones; the method was immunoSEQ multiplex PCR. The table records 200,000 to 250,000 clones, approximately 90% of them present only once. The source material was PBMCs or T cells enriched from blood (not recorded which). Source of these receptors: a woman younger than 35 who had recovered from COVID-19.

The chain carries TRBV9 and TRBJ2-3; TRBD2 matches at 11 bases. Germline lookup yields CDR1 SGDLS and CDR2 YYNGEE. J was trimmed by 1 base and V by 4 bases; bases with no gene match: 2. The CDR3 runs 15 residues. CDR3 region: CASSPLAGGTDTQYF. CDR3 DNA: TGTGCCAGCAGCCCACTAGCGGGGGGCACAGATACGCAGTATTTT.

V gene TRBV5-1 combines with J gene TRBJ2-7; D call uncertain. This CDR3 region has 16 residues. CDR1 and CDR2 (germline): SGHRS, YFSETQ. Trimming stripped 4 bases from V and 7 bases from J, with 24 bases between. The chain's CDR3 is CASSPLSPPGVEEQYF. The CDR3 bases are TGCGCCAGCAGCCCGCTAAGCCCTCCGGGTGTAGAAGAGCAGTACTTC.

The chain is built from TRBV9 and TRBJ2-7; 9 bases align to TRBD1. With 4 bases clipped from V and 5 bases from J, the junction kept 7 bases outside the gene matches. This CDR3 comprises 14 residues. From germline, CDR1 is SGDLS and CDR2 YYNGEE. The CDR3 nucleotides are TGTGCCAGCAGCCGGCGGACAGGGGTAGACGAGCAGTACTTC. It translates to CASSRRTGVDEQYF.

J is TRBJ2-7 and V is TRBV20-1, with D perhaps TRBD2 (5 bases). The CDR3 has 11 residues. The V end was cut by 4 bases, the J end by 6 bases, with 10 bases between. Per germline, CDR1 DFQATT and CDR2 SNEGSKA (reference sequence). CDR3 sequence (DNA): TGCAGTGCTACAATAGGGAGCGAGCAGTACTTC. Translated: CSATIGSEQYF.

The chain uses TRBV6-5 and TRBJ2-7, with D perhaps matching TRBD2 (6 bases). CDR1 MNHEY and CDR2 SVGAGI come from the germline V gene. This CDR3 spans 15 amino acids. Trimming pared 4 bases from V and 3 bases from J, leaving 16 bases between. This CDR3 reads CASSLDRDSFYEQYF. For the CDR3, the DNA is TGTGCCAGCAGTTTGGACCGGGACTCATTCTACGAGCAGTACTTC.

V usage is TRBV2 and J usage is TRBJ2-3; possibly TRBD2 for D (6 bases). The CDR3 is 14 amino acids. The V and J ends lost 11 bases and 0 bases respectively, with 15 bases between them. The V gene's germline CDR1 is SNHLY and CDR2 FYNNEI. CDR3 sequence: CAGRDSPSTDTQYF. CDR3 bases: TGTGCCGGCCGGGACTCGCCGAGCACAGATACGCAGTATTTT.

The rearrangement joins TRBV19 to TRBJ1-5; D might be TRBD1 (6 bases). CDR1 and CDR2 (germline): LNHDA, SQIVND (reference sequence). Trimming took off 6 bases at V and 1 base at J, with 13 bases between the two ends. This CDR3 spans 15 amino acids. The CDR3 DNA follows: TGTGCCAGTAGCCCCCAGGGGCAAAGCAATCAGCCCCAGCATTTT. Its protein product is CASSPQGQSNQPQHF.

This clone has just one count. This sequence joins TRBV7-9 and TRBJ2-1; 9 bases line up with TRBD2. The CDR3 is 16 residues long. CDR1 is SEHNR and CDR2 is FQNEAQ in the germline V gene (reference sequence). J lost 8 bases, V lost 5 bases, and 13 bases had no gene match. The CDR3 sequence: CASSPTSGRKGDEQFF. Here the CDR3 DNA reads TGTGCCAGCAGCCCAACCAGCGGGAGGAAAGGGGATGAGCAGTTCTTC.

This clone was picked up one time. One junction end does not reproduce the germline sequence, and a read error may be involved. The chain uses TRBV4-1 and TRBJ1-2; 8 nucleotides agree with TRBD1. Per the germline V gene, CDR1 is MGHRA and CDR2 is YSYEKL. This CDR3 is 15 amino acids long. The CDR3: CASSQDMGVGDRSSF. Here the CDR3 DNA reads TGCGCCAGCAGCCAAGATATGGGAGTTGGGGACAGGTCTTCCTTC.

V and J are TRBV28 and TRBJ2-5; D might be TRBD2 (5 bases). The germline gives CDR1 MDHEN, CDR2 SYDVKM. CDR3 length: 15 residues. V was shortened by 5 bases and J by 2 bases, with 15 bases between the two germline ends. The chain's CDR3 is CASSARGSQQETQYF. CDR3 coding DNA: TGTGCCAGCAGTGCCCGGGGTTCCCAACAAGAGACCCAGTACTTC.

This clone appeared once. The chain is built from TRBV5-1 and TRBJ2-1; 13 positions match TRBD2. Germline CDR1 SGHRS, CDR2 YFSETQ. V lost 4 bases to trimming and J lost 8 bases; unmatched junction nucleotides: 18. This CDR3 region has 19 residues. In DNA, the CDR3 is TGCGCCAGCAGCCTGGACACCCAAGGACTAGCGGGAGAGACCCATGAGCAGTTCTTC. Its protein is CASSLDTQGLAGETHEQFF.

The chain links TRBV18 to TRBJ2-6; 7 positions match TRBD2. The CDR3 is 19 residues long. Germline V gene data show CDR1 as KGHSH and CDR2 as LQKENI. Unmatched junction bases numbered 11, after V lost 2 bases and J lost 1 base. CDR3 nucleotides: TGTGCCAGCTCACCAGGAACTCGCCAGGGAGGGTCTGGGGCCAACGTCCTGACTTTC. Encoded protein: CASSPGTRQGGSGANVLTF.

V and J are TRBV7-9 and TRBJ2-5; no reliable D call. CDR1 is SEHNR and CDR2 is FQNEAQ in the germline V gene (reference sequence). Trimming left V 5 bases short and J 4 bases short, with 8 bases between. The CDR3 covers 12 residues. For the CDR3, the DNA is TGTGCCAGCAGCGCTTCAGGAGAGACCCAGTACTTC. Residues: CASSASGETQYF.

V gene TRBV6-2 or TRBV6-3 combines with J gene TRBJ2-5; 15 bases map to TRBD2. Looked up from germline, CDR1 is MNHEY and CDR2 is SVGEGT. Trimming at V came to 4 bases and at J to 4 bases, leaving 1 base not matched to a gene. CDR3 length: 15 amino acids. CDR3 residues: CASSWTSGGAETQYF. The CDR3 coding sequence is TGTGCCAGCAGTTGGACTAGCGGGGGGGCAGAGACCCAGTACTTC.

The chain uses TRBV15 and TRBJ2-6, with a possible D match to TRBD1 (6 bases). In germline, CDR1 is LNHNV, CDR2 YYDKDF (reference sequence). The CDR3 has 16 amino acids. V lost 4 bases to trimming and J lost 0 bases, with 10 bases between them. The CDR3 loop reads CATSIQQGSGANVLTF. CDR3 in DNA: TGTGCCACCAGCATACAACAGGGCTCTGGGGCCAACGTCCTGACTTTC.

The genes are TRBV5-1 and TRBJ2-6, with D unclear. The CDR3 has 17 residues. V was trimmed by 1 base and J by 2 bases, leaving 13 bases between them. The germline gives CDR1 SGHRS, CDR2 YFSETQ. CDR3 protein: CASSLISAAAGANVLTF. CDR3 DNA: TGCGCCAGCAGCTTGATCTCCGCCGCAGCTGGGGCCAACGTCCTGACTTTC.

V usage is TRBV7-2 and J usage is TRBJ2-1; D may be TRBD2 (5 bases). The ends were cut back, 1 base at V and 5 bases at J, with 9 bases in the middle. The CDR3 runs 14 residues. CDR1 SGHTA and CDR2 FQGNSA come from the germline V gene. CDR3 residues: CASSLDLANNEQFF. In DNA, the CDR3 is TGTGCCAGCAGCTTAGACCTAGCCAACAATGAGCAGTTCTTC.

V usage is TRBV10-3 and J usage is TRBJ1-6, with 9 bases that match TRBD1. Germline values: CDR1 ENHRY, CDR2 SYGVKD. V shed 7 bases and J 8 bases; nucleotides not matched to a gene: 3. The CDR3 contains 13 residues. CDR3 sequence: CAIKRDRDSPLHF. CDR3 sequence (DNA): TGTGCCATCAAACGGGACAGGGATTCACCCCTCCACTTT.

The chain combines TRBV5-1 with TRBJ2-5, with 8 bases matching TRBD1. This CDR3 is 18 amino acids long. Trimming cost V 4 bases and J 1 base; bases outside gene matches: 15. Germline values: CDR1 SGHRS, CDR2 YFSETQ. The CDR3 nucleotides are TGCGCCAGCAGCGGCCGACAGGGGCACAATCCCCCCCAAGAGACCCAGTACTTC. It specifies CASSGRQGHNPPQETQYF.

The V call is TRBV10-3, the J call TRBJ1-4; the match to TRBD1 covers 7 bases. The CDR3 is made up of 14 amino acids. V shed 3 bases, J shed 4 bases, and the junction held 2 bases outside the gene matches. The germline gives CDR1 ENHRY, CDR2 SYGVKD. CDR3 region: CAISEPGGNEKLFF. CDR3 bases: TGTGCCATCAGTGAACCAGGGGGTAATGAAAAACTGTTTTTT.

The genes are TRBV7-9 and TRBJ1-2; D is uncertain. From germline, CDR1 is SEHNR and CDR2 FQNEAQ (reference sequence). This CDR3 region has 12 residues. The V and J ends lost 1 base and 8 bases respectively, with 8 bases between them. The chain's CDR3 is CASSLGVEGYTF. CDR3 sequence (DNA): TGTGCCAGCAGCTTAGGCGTGGAGGGCTACACCTTC.

J is TRBJ1-5 and V is TRBV11-2, with D perhaps TRBD1 (5 bases). CDR1 SGHAT and CDR2 FQNNGV come from the germline V gene. This CDR3 has 16 residues. V was trimmed by 1 base and J by 7 bases, leaving 17 bases between them. Here the CDR3 DNA reads TGTGCCAGCAGCTTAGGCGGAGGGGCCGTGTGGCAGCCCCAGCATTTT. Its protein product is CASSLGGGAVWQPQHF.

The chain has TRBV7-2 and TRBJ2-7; 7 bases match TRBD1. The CDR3 runs to 15 residues. Trimming cost V 5 bases and J 1 base; bases outside gene matches: 8. Germline loops: CDR1 SGHTA, CDR2 FQGNSA. The CDR3, as DNA: TGTGCCAGCAGCCCGTGGACAGGTGGGTCCTACGAGCAGTACTTC. It codes for CASSPWTGGSYEQYF.

This clone appeared a single time. This chain joins TRBV11-3 and TRBJ2-3; 14 positions agree with TRBD2. Germline CDR1 SGHNT, CDR2 YENEEA. V gave up 2 bases and J gave up 2 bases; unmatched junction bases: 6. CDR3 length: 18 residues. The CDR3 nucleotides are TGTGCCAGCAGCTTATTCGGACTAGCGGGGGGACTCACAGATACGCAGTATTTT. Translating gives CASSLFGLAGGLTDTQYF. Full variable domain (outside the CDR3, taken from reference TRBV11-3 and TRBJ2-3): EAGVVQSPRYKIIEKKQPVAFWCNPISGHNTLYWYLQNLGQGPELLIRYENEEAVDDSQLPKDRFSAERLKGVDSTLKIQPAELGDSAVYLCASSLFGLAGGLTDTQYFGPGTRLTVL.

The rearrangement links TRBV21-1 to TRBJ1-1; the table assigns TRBD1, which was not confirmed against the DNA. TRBV21-1 is labeled a pseudogene. The CDR3 has 19 residues. The DNA for the CDR3 is TGTGCCAGCAGCTTACGTGGGGCGCTACAGGGGGCATTGAACACTGAAGCTTTCTTT. This sequence encodes CASSLRGALQGALNTEAFF.

The chain employs TRBV11-3 and TRBJ1-2; no clear D gene. This CDR3 is 15 amino acids long. Trimming took 5 bases from V and 0 from J, leaving 13 bases between them. CDR1 SGHNT and CDR2 YENEEA come from the germline V gene. CDR3 nucleotides: TGTGCCAGCAGCCCCGGGTCTGGAGCTAACTATGGCTACACCTTC. Translating gives CASSPGSGANYGYTF.

The genes are TRBV18 and TRBJ1-4, with D maybe TRBD1 (6 bases). V dropped 6 bases and J dropped 8 bases, with 16 bases sitting between them. CDR1 is KGHSH and CDR2 is LQKENI in the germline V gene. The CDR3 consists of 14 residues. The CDR3 region is CASSTGSSWEKLFF. The CDR3 bases are TGTGCCAGCTCCACAGGGAGTTCGTGGGAAAAACTGTTTTTT.